The rows below give T cell receptor beta chains drawn from one sample of a study of Graves' ophthalmopathy and Graves' hyperthyroidism. From the multiplex PCR reads, TCRdb called clonotypes with MiXCR, one entry per CDR3 protein. The data contain around 600,000 distinct CDR3 sequences, 35% to 50% of them singletons. Sequenced sample: peripheral blood. The receptors come from an adult man with Graves' ophthalmopathy. The CDR3 runs from the conserved cysteine through the conserved F or W. Fields, in order: J gene, clone size, D gene, V gene, CDR3 protein, CDR3 DNA. The D gene is left open where the match is weak. Only some rows state a clone size, as once, few, many or a class for expanded clones.

TRBJ1-2 once NA TRBV19 CASGAWYGYTF TGTGCCTCAGGGGCTTGGTATGGCTACACCTTC
TRBJ1-3 many NA TRBV7-2 CASSLGASGGNTIYF TGTGCCAGCAGCTTAGGGGCGTCGGGGGGAAACACCATATATTTT
TRBJ2-7 many TRBD1 TRBV10-3 CASSLTDRDVKSEQYF TGTGCCAGCAGTTTAACCGACAGGGACGTCAAGAGCGAGCAGTACTTC
TRBJ2-2 many NA TRBV10-3 CATRTLQSNTGELFF TGTGCCACCCGGACCCTACAGTCGAACACCGGGGAGCTGTTTTTT
TRBJ1-1 many NA TRBV9 CASSLSWDTEAFF TGTGCCAGCAGCCTGAGTTGGGACACTGAAGCTTTCTTT
TRBJ1-3 many NA TRBV7-2 CASSPRWGAGNTIYF TGTGCCAGCAGCCCTCGTTGGGGGGCTGGAAACACCATATATTTT
TRBJ2-5 few TRBD2 TRBV20-1 CSARTGGGGTQETQYF TGCAGTGCTAGAACGGGCGGGGGGGGCACGCAAGAGACCCAGTACTTC
TRBJ1-2 NA TRBD1 TRBV29-1 CSVESGQGSYTF TGCAGCGTTGAGAGTGGACAGGGGTCCTACACCTTC
TRBJ2-7 NA TRBD1 TRBV6-5 CASSGTALREQYF TGTGCCAGCAGTGGGACAGCCCTCCGCGAGCAGTACTTC
TRBJ1-2 NA TRBD1 TRBV7-7 CASSFDRVSYTF TGTGCTAGCAGCTTCGACAGGGTCAGCTACACCTTC
TRBJ1-2 NA NA TRBV15 CATSSQVPGYGYTF TGTGCCACCAGCAGCCAAGTCCCAGGGTACGGCTACACCTTC
TRBJ1-5 many NA TRBV10-2 CASSENGLQPQHF TGCGCCAGCAGTGAAAATGGTCTGCAGCCCCAGCATTTT
TRBJ1-5 many NA TRBV5-1 CASSLTPDRFNQPQHF TGCGCCAGCAGCTTGACCCCCGACAGGTTCAATCAGCCCCAGCATTTT
TRBJ2-1 few TRBD1 TRBV7-2 CASSYYRGQEQFF TGTGCCAGCAGCTACTACAGGGGGCAGGAGCAGTTCTTC
TRBJ2-5 few NA TRBV4-3 CASSQERSGYQETQYF TGCGCCAGCAGCCAAGAGAGGTCGGGGTACCAAGAGACCCAGTACTTC
TRBJ1-2 NA TRBD1 TRBV2 CASSLQGAERYGYTF TGTGCCAGCAGCCTCCAGGGGGCCGAGAGGTATGGCTACACCTTC
TRBJ1-5 few NA TRBV4-1 CASSQAFGLAGNQPQHF TGCGCCAGCAGCCAAGCCTTTGGACTGGCGGGCAATCAGCCCCAGCATTTT
TRBJ1-2 many NA TRBV14 CASSQYRDYGYTF TGTGCCAGCAGCCAATACAGGGACTATGGCTACACCTTC
TRBJ1-2 many NA TRBV7-8 CASSPLPGPQPGGYTF TGTGCCAGCAGCCCACTTCCTGGTCCTCAACCAGGGGGCTACACCTTC
TRBJ1-5 many TRBD1 TRBV19 CASSMATGINQPQHF TGTGCCAGTAGTATGGCGACAGGGATCAACCAGCCCCAGCATTTT
TRBJ1-1 many NA TRBV9 CASSAGQIEAEAFF TGTGCCAGCAGCGCGGGACAAATTGAGGCTGAAGCTTTCTTT
TRBJ1-5 NA TRBD1 TRBV29-1 CSAGDRNRNQPQHF TGCAGTGCGGGGGACAGGAATCGCAATCAGCCCCAGCATTTT
TRBJ2-5 many TRBD1 TRBV12-3/TRBV12-4 CASSSRPGQGRETQYF TGTGCCAGCAGTTCTCGACCGGGACAGGGGCGAGAGACCCAGTACTTC
TRBJ2-5 many NA TRBV5-1 CASSGGGNQETQYF TGCGCCAGCAGCGGAGGGGGGAACCAAGAGACCCAGTACTTC
TRBJ1-6 few NA TRBV7-8 CASSQDLWVTNSPLHF TGCGCCAGCAGCCAAGATTTGTGGGTAACAAATTCACCCCTCCACTTT